The 6 T cell receptor beta chains presented below share a single source sample, sequenced in a study of shared clonotypes between healthy human individuals (dated by TCRdb to about 2020). The library relied on the immunoSEQ multiplex PCR assay. The table was pulled from immuneACCESS by TCRdb, which kept in-frame rearrangements only. Such tables lose some clones; where checked, under half of the loss comes from unresolved V genes, and the rest has no known cause. The sample records around 650,000 clones, roughly 96% of which are singletons. The biggest ten clones account for approximately 0.12% of the sample. CD8 naive samples consisted of CD45RO-negative cells that were positively selected for CCR7, yielding a CD45RA+CCR7+ population without TemRA cells. Material for sequencing was naive CD8+ T cells sorted from blood. In light of the paper, this sample's cell subset or site label describes: CD45RA+CCR7+. Every receptor here comes from a woman aged 30 to 39 in good health.

The chain is built from TRBV7-2 and TRBJ2-3, with D unresolved. Germline CDR1 and CDR2: SGHTA and FQGNSA. The V end lost 0 bases, the J end lost 0 bases, and 10 bases lay between the germline ends. This CDR3 is built from 16 residues. The CDR3 coding sequence is TGTGCCAGCAGCTTAGCGCTGCGGCCTAGCACAGATACGCAGTATTTT. Protein sequence: CASSLALRPSTDTQYF. Together with reference TRBV7-2 and TRBJ2-3, the CDR3 gives the full variable domain: GAGVSQSPSNKVTEKGKDVELRCDPISGHTALYWYRQSLGQGLEFLIYFQGNSAPDKSGLPSDRFSAERTGGSVSTLTIQRTQQEDSAVYLCASSLALRPSTDTQYFGPGTRLTVL.

The CDR3, as DNA: TGTGCCAGCAGTGCTCGGGACAGAAGCACAGATACGCAGTATTTT. Translation gives CASSARDRSTDTQYF. The chain couples TRBV6-1 to TRBJ2-3, with 7 bases aligning to TRBD1. This CDR3 region has 15 residues. Germline assignment: CDR1 MNHNS and CDR2 SASEGT. Losses at the gene ends were 4 bases for V and 0 bases for J; bases not matched to a gene: 4.

The gene calls are TRBV4-2 and TRBJ2-1, with 8 bases lining up with TRBD2. CDR3 length: 18 amino acids. Trimming cost V 1 base and J 1 base; bases outside gene matches: 9. The germline CDR1 and CDR2 sequences are LGHNA and YNFKEQ. CDR3 nucleotides: TGTGCCAGCAGCCAAGGCCTAGCGGGTAGCGCGTCCTACAATGAGCAGTTCTTC. This sequence encodes CASSQGLAGSASYNEQFF.

The chain joins TRBV29-1 to TRBJ2-2; D may be TRBD2 (6 bases). The CDR3 length is 14 residues. In germline, CDR1 is SQVTM, CDR2 ANQGSEA. V was clipped by 1 base and J by 6 bases, with 12 bases between them. CDR3 nucleotide sequence: TGCAGCGTTGAAGGGCGGGATCGTCCCGGGGAGCTGTTTTTT. It codes for CSVEGRDRPGELFF.

V is TRBV5-1 and J is TRBJ2-2; D is unclear. CDR3 size: 14 residues. V was shortened by 6 bases and J by 6 bases, with 15 bases between the two germline ends. CDR1 is SGHRS, CDR2 YFSETQ, per germline. The DNA of the CDR3 is TGCGCCAGCACCTTAAATGGTCCCCCCGGGGAGCTGTTTTTT. Its protein product is CASTLNGPPGELFF.

The chain couples TRBV2 to TRBJ2-3, with D tentatively TRBD2 (6 bases). The germline CDR1 and CDR2 sequences are SNHLY and FYNNEI. Trimming cost V 8 bases and J 3 bases, with 15 bases left between them. The CDR3 totals 14 residues. CDR3 nucleotide sequence: TGTGCCAGCGTCGGGGGTCTAAGTACAGATACGCAGTATTTT. Translated: CASVGGLSTDTQYF. Supplemented by reference TRBV2 and TRBJ2-3, the full variable domain reads EPEVTQTPSHQVTQMGQEVILRCVPISNHLYFYWYRQILGQKVEFLVSFYNNEISEKSEIFDDQFSVERPDGSNFTLKIRSTKLEDSAMYFCASVGGLSTDTQYFGPGTRLTVL.